The clone carrying this T cell receptor (beta chain) was recorded at least ten times. In building TCR beta libraries, iRepertoire HTBI primers were used together with Arm-PCR of CDR3 regions. TCRdb ran MiXCR on the multiplex PCR reads and lists one entry per CDR3 protein. The sample carries around 500,000 distinct CDR3 sequences, 12% recorded once. Indicated time point: newly diagnosed GD, antithyroid drugs for less than 3 months. PBMC-derived RNA was used for the TCR library. The data originate from a study of regulatory T cells in long-lasting Graves disease. Separately, the same data were catalogued under a study of T cells in Graves' hyperthyroidism and ophthalmopathy.

The TCR originated in a woman aged 30 to 39 with Graves disease. The specimen was peripheral blood mononuclear cells (PBMCs), collected at new diagnosis, from a patient treated with antithyroid drugs.

The CDR3 nucleotides are TGTGCCAGCAGTTTACCGGGACAGGGTTTAACCGGGGAGCTGTTTTTT. It yields the protein CASSLPGQGLTGELFF. V and J are TRBV27 and TRBJ2-2, with 9 bases identical to TRBD1. CDR1 is MNHEY, CDR2 SMNVEV, per germline (reference sequence). This CDR3 is built from 16 residues. The junction had 6 bases not matched to a gene; V was cut back by 2 bases and J by 5 bases.